The present T cell receptor (beta chain) was sequenced within a study of Graves' ophthalmopathy and Graves' hyperthyroidism (dated by TCRdb to between 2018 and 2020). Study-level background: Hyperthyroidism was considered stable if no progression to ophthalmopathy occurred within 18 months of follow-up. To tell Graves' ophthalmopathy apart from Graves' hyperthyroidism, and to predict which patients would progress to ophthalmopathy, the study relied on TCR beta repertoire signatures. After sampling, hyperthyroidism patients received methimazole starting at 30 mg daily, and ophthalmopathy patients received high-dose intravenous methylprednisolone. To explore V-J signatures that distinguish ophthalmopathy from hyperthyroidism, a discovery set of about a hundred patients was enrolled, made up of 43 with ophthalmopathy and 55 to 65 with stable hyperthyroidism. In over five hyperthyroidism patients, T-cell repertoires of thyroid tissue and blood were compared. The independent validation cohort included approximately 19 hyperthyroidism patients plus 17 patients who later progressed from hyperthyroidism to ophthalmopathy. In total, some 130 blood samples were TCR-sequenced: 43 ophthalmopathy, over 70 hyperthyroidism and approximately 17 hyperthyroidism-to-ophthalmopathy patients.

This clonotype was observed a handful of times. Its antigen is still unknown. Per-nucleotide qualities are absent, and no much larger clonotype sits a single base away. Hyperthyroidism patients were newly diagnosed, were aged 18 to 65 years, and had a disease duration under 2 months. Anyone with other autoimmune diseases, uncontrolled infections, pregnancy or lactation was excluded from the study. Diagnosis relied on clinical symptoms, serum thyroxine, TRAb, thyroid ultrasound and orbital computed tomography. Total RNA was extracted with Trizol reagent and quality-checked on an Agilent 2100 Bioanalyzer. Here is what the overall study found, with its caveats: Among expanded thyroid clonotypes with frequency above 0.001, most also showed up in blood, which suggests that blood repertoires may reflect the thyroid immune response. In validation, the model predicted ophthalmopathy progression with about 71% sensitivity and about 77% specificity; 12 predicted patients were CT-confirmed with GO in a median of roughly 6.8 months. In cross-validation, the 13-signature model distinguished ophthalmopathy from stable hyperthyroidism with approximately 90% sensitivity and approximately 81% specificity, and in the test set the corresponding values were around 78% and 73%. Sample size was not statistically predetermined, and group allocation was not concealed from the investigators.

Trimmed from V: 4 bases; trimmed from J: 4 bases; junction bases lacking a gene match: 10. The germline V gene (reference sequence) gives CDR1 as GTSNPN and CDR2 as SVGIG. From its cysteine to its phenylalanine, the CDR3 spans 15 amino acids. The entry retains the CDR3 DNA only, 45 bases that are in frame from base 1. TCR beta CDR3 regions were amplified from RNA transcripts for repertoire sequencing. The first round was an RT-PCR using HTBI primers with the Qiagen OneStep RT-PCR kit, and this first round was followed by a second-round multiplex PCR, then size selection and purification. Libraries were sequenced paired-end with 100 bp reads on an Illumina HiSeq2000. The original pipeline was this. SOAPnuke was used to process the reads, removing any read that contained adapters or uncalled bases, had a mean Phred below 15, or lacked an exact match to the constant primer or identifier. High-quality paired reads were merged with COPE v1.2.5. Each unique nucleotide sequence was treated as a clonotype, and MiTCR v1.1 was used to align the clonotypes to the IMGT TRB V, D and J references. The analysis was limited to V-J combinations with a frequency above 0.0001, which together covered approximately 99% of repertoires. For each V-J combination, a TCR clonal expansion and chaos score was defined as F50 clonal expansion divided by the chaos observed in the TCRdist matrix. Welch's t-statistics and random forest were used to narrow the features down to about twelve V-J combinations, which were then fed into a naive Bayes classifier. Thyroid-blood repertoire similarity was quantified with the Morisita-Horn index. The public reads were reanalyzed by TCRdb: fastp trimming at Q25, MiXCR alignment, in-frame beta chains only. Rows merge per CDR3 protein into single entries with the most common DNA and genes. TCRdb's processing, not the authors' own work, is the source of the V and J calls. In this sample the table shows over a million distinct CDR3 sequences, about 36% of which occur a single time. The top ten constitute approximately 12% of the sample.

Sequencing input: peripheral blood or thyroid tissue (not recorded which). The clonotype was recovered from an adult man with Graves' hyperthyroidism. Recombination connected TRBV30 to TRBJ1-5; 7 bases in between match TRBD1. The DNA is as follows: TGTGCCTGGATCCGGAAGGGACAGCCGAATCAGCCCCAGCATTTT. This is translated as CAWIRKGQPNQPQHF.